The clone carrying this TCR beta chain has only a few counts. Antigen specificity is unknown. This sample stems from a study of cytomegalovirus exposure and HLA in healthy donors. The overall study: Among around 200 million T cells, an earlier analysis found 117 million unique TCR beta sequences.

Sampled while nominally healthy, donors likely had unrecorded immune exposures. The PCR ran on 60 Vbeta and 13 Jbeta primers. Some clones are missing from TCRdb's copy, which holds only in-frame ones; the method was immunoSEQ multiplex PCR. The sample records about 190,000 clones, around 77% being singletons. The V end lost 0 bases, the J end lost 10 bases, and 6 bases lay between the germline ends. CDR1 is LGHNA, CDR2 YNFKEQ, per germline. The CDR3 is 11 amino acids. Findings and limits, study-wide: The study reported that TCR beta sequences accurately predicted HLA-A and HLA-B alleles in most subjects. As immune exposure information, only CMV serostatus was available.

This chain connects TRBV4-2 to TRBJ1-1, with D possibly being TRBD1 (6 bases). The clonotype originates from a woman in her late teens or twenties in good health and CMV-seronegative. Material: PBMCs. CDR3 in amino acids: CASSQDRGAFF. Here the CDR3 DNA reads TGTGCCAGCAGCCAAGACAGGGGAGCTTTCTTT.